This T cell receptor (beta chain) was sequenced in a study of blood T cells in healthy people across ages. Primers used in a second PCR of roughly 6 to 11 cycles were a sample-barcoded 5' primer and a J-beta primer mix. TCRdb independently ran MiXCR on the 5' RACE reads; one entry per CDR3 protein. Of about 1,500,000 distinct CDR3 sequences listed, roughly 28% are singletons. The J segment lost 11 bases and the V segment lost 3 bases, leaving 3 bases of the junction unmatched. CDR3 size: 13 residues. Per germline, CDR1 KGHSH and CDR2 LQKENI. Regarding the study as a whole: Both higher diversity and more naive CD4+ cells marked long-lived donors when set against aged donors.

Regarding this clonotype: Antigen specificity is unknown.

Material: blood. This chain links TRBV18 with TRBJ1-4, with TRBD1 matching over 10 bases. The receptor was isolated from a woman aged 30 to 39 in good health. Here the CDR3 reads CASSPDRGKKLFF. CDR3 nucleotide sequence: TGTGCCAGCTCACCGGACAGGGGGAAGAAACTGTTTTTT.